This T cell receptor beta chain derives from a study of blood T cell repertoires in COVID-19. In the study overall: COVID-19 samples from acute and convalescent phases originated in the United States, Italy and Spain.

V dropped 3 bases and J dropped 6; count of bases not matched to a gene: 7. The germline CDR1 and CDR2 sequences are SGHDT and YYEEEE. The CDR3 is 15 residues long. Original analysis: For nucleated cells, counts were estimated from reference gene primer amplification. Clones were read by immunoSEQ multiplex PCR, and TCRdb kept only the in-frame ones, dropping some. The DNA gave D and trimming, while V, J and clone size come from that table. The table records about 20,000 clones, roughly 90% of them present only once. V and J are TRBV5-6 and TRBJ1-2; TRBD1 aligns across 11 bases. The sequence was collected from a woman aged 55-69 years with active COVID-19. The sequenced material came from peripheral blood. In nucleotides, the CDR3 is TGTGCCAGCAGCTCCTTGGACAGGGGGCGTGATGGCTACACCTTC. It is translated as CASSSLDRGRDGYTF.